This T cell receptor beta chain is drawn from a study of blood T cells in healthy people across ages. This clonotype was found many times. V shed 4 bases and J 7 bases; nucleotides not matched to a gene: 14. CDR1 SGHDT and CDR2 YYEEEE come from the germline V gene. The CDR3 is 16 residues long. A J-beta primer mix and a sample-barcoded 5' primer were used in a second PCR of roughly 6 to 12 cycles. One entry per CDR3 protein, called by TCRdb with MiXCR from the 5' RACE reads. The repertoire holds more than 800,000 distinct CDR3 sequences, with more than 25% as singletons. This rearrangement joins TRBV5-6 to TRBJ1-2; 9 positions match TRBD1. Sequenced material: blood. This receptor was identified in an elderly woman in good health. CDR3 bases: TGTGCCAGCAGCATATACCGGGACAGGGAAAGAGGTGGCTACACCTTC. Its protein is CASSIYRDRERGGYTF. The full variable domain, its missing parts supplied by reference TRBV5-6 and TRBJ1-2, is DAGVTQSPTHLIKTRGQQVTLRCSPKSGHDTVSWYQQALGQGPQFIFQYYEEEERQRGNFPDRFSGHQFPNYSSELNVNALLLGDSALYLCASSIYRDRERGGYTFGSGTRLTVV.